These 32 T cell receptor beta chains were sequenced from one sample in a study of response to subunit inactivated influenza vaccine. MiXCR, applied by TCRdb to the RT-PCR reads, yields one record per CDR3 protein. The table shows about 650,000 distinct CDR3 sequences, with approximately 15% occurring only once. Sequenced material: PBMCs from blood, taken 14 days before vaccination. These TCRs come from a middle-aged man who received an inactivated influenza vaccine.

The genes are TRBV7-2 and TRBJ2-3; D is unclear. Germline V CDR1 and CDR2: SGHTA, FQGNSA. Trimming took 5 bases from V and 0 from J, leaving 12 bases between them. CDR3 length equals 15 residues. The CDR3 bases are TGTGCCAGCAGCGATTATTGGGGTAGCACAGATACGCAGTATTTT. Amino acid sequence: CASSDYWGSTDTQYF.

The sample holds many counts of this clonotype. The chain employs TRBV12-3 or TRBV12-4 and TRBJ1-5; tentatively, D is TRBD1 (5 bases). The V end lost 1 base, the J end lost 5 bases, and 9 bases lay between the germline ends. The CDR3 totals 14 residues. Here the CDR3 reads CASSLVGRDQPQHF. The CDR3 DNA sequence: TGTGCCAGCAGTTTAGTGGGGCGAGATCAGCCCCAGCATTTT.

A few counts support this clonotype. This chain joins TRBV2 and TRBJ2-1; 7 bases are shared with TRBD1. Trimming took 6 bases from V and 4 from J; bases not matched to a gene: 9. The CDR3 covers 15 residues. Germline V lookup: CDR1 SNHLY, CDR2 FYNNEI. CDR3 sequence (DNA): TGTGCCAGCAGCGGACGGGGACAGTCTTACAATGAGCAGTTCTTC. Translating it yields CASSGRGQSYNEQFF.

This sequence joins TRBV6-5 and TRBJ2-2; perhaps TRBD2 as D (6 bases). The CDR3 spans 15 residues. Per the germline V gene, CDR1 is MNHEY and CDR2 is SVGAGI. The V gene lost 1 base and the J gene lost 2 bases, with 8 bases spanning the gap. The chain's CDR3 is CASSYLAENTGELFF. The CDR3 DNA reads TGTGCCAGCAGTTACTTAGCGGAAAACACCGGGGAGCTGTTTTTT.

There are a few counts of this clonotype. V and J are TRBV28 and TRBJ2-3; TRBD2 matches at 11 bases. Per the germline V gene, CDR1 is MDHEN and CDR2 is SYDVKM. The CDR3 runs 16 residues. The trim removed 3 bases at V and 2 bases at J, leaving 4 bases unmatched. This chain's CDR3 is CASSFRLAGITDTQYF. Written as DNA, the CDR3 is TGTGCCAGCAGTTTTAGACTAGCGGGGATCACAGATACGCAGTATTTT. Full variable domain (remainder filled in from reference TRBV28 and TRBJ2-3): DVKVTQSSRYLVKRTGEKVFLECVQDMDHENMFWYRQDPGLGLRLIYFSYDVKMKEKGDIPEGYSVSREKKERFSLILESASTNQTSMYLCASSFRLAGITDTQYFGPGTRLTVL.

This clonotype was observed at least ten times. The chain couples TRBV5-5 to TRBJ2-2; 9 bases are a match to TRBD2. Germline assignment: CDR1 SGHKS and CDR2 YYEKEE (reference sequence). The CDR3 spans 17 residues. V dropped 5 bases and J dropped 0; count of bases not matched to a gene: 8. The CDR3 DNA reads TGTGCCAGCAGTACAGCTCCTAGCGGGACGAACACCGGGGAGCTGTTTTTT. Translated: CASSTAPSGTNTGELFF.

This clonotype occurred a few times. The V and J genes are TRBV20-1 and TRBJ1-2; D gene unclear. Per germline, CDR1 DFQATT and CDR2 SNEGSKA (reference sequence). Trimming pared 6 bases from V and 2 bases from J, leaving 10 bases between. There are 12 residues in the CDR3. The CDR3: CSALTPNYGYTF. The CDR3 DNA reads TGCAGTGCGCTGACCCCCAACTATGGCTACACCTTC.

This clonotype was observed a few times. The chain employs TRBV10-3 and TRBJ2-3; no definite D call. CDR3 length: 14 residues. CDR1 is ENHRY, CDR2 SYGVKD, per germline. The ends were cut back, 0 bases at V and 0 bases at J, with 4 bases in the middle. The CDR3 loop is CAISESLSTDTQYF. The CDR3 nucleotides read TGTGCCATCAGTGAGTCTCTTAGCACAGATACGCAGTATTTT.

This clonotype was found a few times. This sequence joins TRBV7-9 and TRBJ2-7; D gene ambiguous. The CDR3 is 12 residues long. The germline V gene has CDR1 SEHNR and CDR2 FQNEAQ (reference sequence). V was cut by 4 bases and J by 9 bases, with 13 bases left in between. DNA of the CDR3: TGTGCCAGCAGCTCGGACGGAGTAGGGCAGTACTTC. It is translated as CASSSDGVGQYF.

This clonotype was detected a few times. V gene TRBV5-1 combines with J gene TRBJ2-1, with TRBD2 as a possible D gene (6 bases). The ends were cut back, 8 bases at V and 5 bases at J, with 14 bases in the middle. The CDR3 covers 13 residues. Germline V gene lookup returns CDR1 SGHRS and CDR2 YFSETQ. In nucleotides, the CDR3 is TGCGCCAGTGGGACCGGGACTCACAATGAGCAGTTCTTC. This gives the protein CASGTGTHNEQFF.

This chain connects TRBV4-1 to TRBJ2-2; D perhaps matches TRBD2 (7 bases). CDR1 and CDR2 from the germline V gene are MGHRA and YSYEKL. The CDR3 is 15 residues long. Trimming took 1 base from V and 5 from J, leaving 11 bases between them. Here the CDR3 DNA reads TGCGCCAGCAGCCAAGTGGGGGGGGCAACCGGGGAGCTGTTTTTT. Its protein product is CASSQVGGATGELFF.

Here the CDR3 reads CAISRDRGFASYNEQFF. The DNA of the CDR3 is TGTGCCATCTCCCGGGACAGGGGTTTTGCCTCCTACAATGAGCAGTTCTTC. The V and J genes are TRBV10-3 and TRBJ2-1; 10 positions agree with TRBD1. V shed 8 bases, J shed 0 bases, and the junction held 10 bases outside the gene matches. Germline CDR1 and CDR2: ENHRY and SYGVKD. The CDR3 totals 17 residues.

This chain uses TRBV4-3 with TRBJ2-3; TRBD2 agrees at 13 bases. Germline V gives CDR1 LGHNA, CDR2 YSLEER. The CDR3 is made up of 17 amino acids. The V and J ends lost 4 bases and 5 bases, in that order; junction bases with no gene match: 9. The CDR3 is CASSRGTSGNGEDTQYF. CDR3 coding DNA: TGCGCCAGCAGCCGCGGGACTAGCGGGAATGGGGAAGATACGCAGTATTTT.

The DNA for the CDR3 is TGTGCCACCAGCAGAGATCGTATGGGGGCAGGGGGCCACAATGAGCAGTTCTTC. Encoded protein: CATSRDRMGAGGHNEQFF. The gene calls are TRBV15 and TRBJ2-1, with 8 bases identical to TRBD1. Germline CDR1 LNHNV, CDR2 YYDKDF (reference sequence). The CDR3 spans 18 residues. V was pared by 0 bases and J by 5 bases, with 12 bases of the junction left unmatched.

The chain joins TRBV2 to TRBJ1-5, with a tentative D call TRBD1 (5 bases). Trimming took 7 bases from V and 6 from J, leaving 13 bases between them. Germline CDR1 is SNHLY and CDR2 is FYNNEI. This CDR3 is 13 amino acids long. The CDR3 sequence: CASNGGGGQPQHF. CDR3 in DNA: TGTGCCAGCAATGGGGGAGGTGGTCAGCCCCAGCATTTT.

The V call is TRBV20-1, the J call TRBJ2-3, with 12 bases that match TRBD2. With V trimmed by 4 bases and J by 0 bases, 5 bases remained unmatched. Germline CDR1 DFQATT, CDR2 SNEGSKA (reference sequence). This CDR3 has 16 amino acids. The CDR3 region has the DNA TGCAGTGCTATCAGACTAGCGGGAGATAGCACAGATACGCAGTATTTT. As protein: CSAIRLAGDSTDTQYF.

This clonotype has at least ten counts. V gene TRBV7-9 combines with J gene TRBJ1-2, with TRBD1 identical over 7 bases. CDR3 size: 11 residues. The ends lost 6 bases at V and 8 bases at J; junction bases unmatched: 3. In germline, CDR1 is SEHNR, CDR2 FQNEAQ (reference sequence). This CDR3 reads CASRRDSGYTF. CDR3 DNA: TGTGCCAGCAGAAGGGACAGCGGCTACACCTTC.

The rearrangement joins TRBV5-1 to TRBJ2-7, with 7 bases lining up with TRBD2. The V gene end was trimmed by 5 bases and the J gene end by 2 bases; junction bases not matched to a gene: 7. Germline V gene lookup returns CDR1 SGHRS and CDR2 YFSETQ. The CDR3 covers 14 residues. The CDR3 sequence: CASRFLGGAYEQYF. The CDR3 DNA reads TGCGCCAGCAGATTTTTGGGGGGGGCCTACGAGCAGTACTTC. The full variable domain, with the rest looked up from reference TRBV5-1 and TRBJ2-7, is KAGVTQTPRYLIKTRGQQVTLSCSPISGHRSVSWYQQTPGQGLQFLFEYFSETQRNKGNFPGRFSGRQFSNSRSEMNVSTLELGDSALYLCASRFLGGAYEQYFGPGTRLTVT.

This clonotype was seen more than once but under ten times. The V call is TRBV20-1, the J call TRBJ1-5, with D possibly matching TRBD1 (5 bases). Trimming left V 6 bases short and J 2 bases short, with 17 bases between. Per the germline V gene, CDR1 is DFQATT and CDR2 is SNEGSKA (reference sequence). The CDR3 runs 15 residues. The CDR3 loop is CSATRGVRRNQPQHF. CDR3 coding DNA: TGCAGTGCAACTCGGGGGGTTCGCCGCAATCAGCCCCAGCATTTT.

This clonotype occurred a few times. This chain links TRBV4-3 with TRBJ1-4; D is uncertain. The CDR3 contains 16 residues. V gave up 3 bases and J gave up 2 bases, with 13 bases separating them. CDR1 and CDR2 (germline): LGHNA, YSLEER. In nucleotides, the CDR3 is TGCGCCAGCAGCCATTCAGCCAGGATCACTAATGAAAAACTGTTTTTT. Protein: CASSHSARITNEKLFF.

The chain joins TRBV7-9 to TRBJ2-3; 12 bases align to TRBD2. The V segment lost 5 bases and the J segment 7 bases; nucleotides outside the gene matches: 13. This CDR3 has 17 amino acids. Germline loops: CDR1 SEHNR, CDR2 FQNEAQ (reference sequence). CDR3 amino acids: CASSPGTSGPSRNTQYF. The DNA of the CDR3 is TGTGCCAGCAGCCCGGGGACTAGCGGGCCTTCACGAAATACGCAGTATTTT.

This clonotype has a count of ten or more. The rearrangement links TRBV4-3 to TRBJ2-7; the match to TRBD2 covers 7 bases. CDR3 length: 15 amino acids. The junction had 10 bases not matched to a gene; V was cut back by 4 bases and J by 4 bases. Germline CDR1 reads LGHNA; CDR2 reads YSLEER. The CDR3 loop is CASSLHGGGGYEQYF. The CDR3, as DNA: TGCGCCAGCAGCCTCCACGGCGGGGGTGGATACGAGCAGTACTTC.

This clonotype was picked up a small number of times. The V and J genes are TRBV24-1 and TRBJ2-2; D uncertain. The CDR3 loop spans 11 amino acids. The V gene's germline CDR1 is KGHDR and CDR2 SFDVKD. Trimming stripped 7 bases from V and 4 bases from J, with 3 bases between. CDR3 protein: CATSGTGELFF. The CDR3 DNA is TGTGCCACCAGCGGCACCGGGGAGCTGTTTTTT.

This clonotype was detected a few times. V usage is TRBV6-1 and J usage is TRBJ2-5; D possibly corresponds to TRBD2 (6 bases). The CDR3 length is 14 residues. Looked up from germline, CDR1 is MNHNS and CDR2 is SASEGT. Trimming cost V 6 bases and J 1 base, with 12 bases left between them. CDR3: CASRHLAIQETQYF. The CDR3, as DNA: TGTGCCAGCAGACATCTAGCGATCCAAGAGACCCAGTACTTC.

This clonotype was found a few times. The J gene is TRBJ2-1, the V gene TRBV5-6; TRBD2 matches at 7 bases. J gave up 6 bases and V 1 base, and 7 bases lay outside the gene matches. The CDR3 runs 15 residues. Germline CDR1 is SGHDT and CDR2 is YYEEEE. CDR3 amino acids: CASSLPSGETNEQFF. In DNA, the CDR3 is TGTGCCAGCAGCTTGCCTAGCGGAGAAACCAATGAGCAGTTCTTC.

V gene TRBV6-2 or TRBV6-3 combines with J gene TRBJ2-1, with 10 bases lining up with TRBD2. Germline trimming cut 5 bases from V and 2 bases from J; bases unmatched to any gene: 9. Germline assignment: CDR1 MNHEY and CDR2 SVGEGT. The CDR3 consists of 17 residues. CDR3 sequence reads: CASSPTGAGGTYNEQFF. The CDR3 coding sequence is TGTGCCAGCAGTCCCACCGGAGCGGGGGGGACCTACAATGAGCAGTTCTTC.

This clonotype has a single count. The chain uses TRBV7-9 and TRBJ2-1, with a tentative D call TRBD2 (6 bases). This CDR3 comprises 14 residues. The V and J ends lost 3 bases and 8 bases respectively, with 14 bases between them. Germline assignment: CDR1 SEHNR and CDR2 FQNEAQ (reference sequence). This chain's CDR3 is CASSFAGTLDEQFF. In DNA, the CDR3 is TGTGCCAGCAGCTTCGCCGGGACTCTTGATGAGCAGTTCTTC.

The CDR3 DNA reads TGCGCCAGCAGCCAAGAACAGCTCCGGGCTAGAGAAAAACTGTTTTTT. Translation: CASSQEQLRAREKLFF. This rearrangement joins TRBV4-1 to TRBJ1-4; no clear D. The CDR3 length is 16 residues. Germline V gene sequence: CDR1 MGHRA, CDR2 YSYEKL. Trimming took off 0 bases at V and 8 bases at J, with 16 bases between the two ends.

This clonotype appeared a few times. DNA of the CDR3: TGCGCCAGCAGCCAAGTTCTCGCGGGAGGCCAGTACAATGAGCAGTTCTTC. This encodes CASSQVLAGGQYNEQFF. The chain joins TRBV4-3 to TRBJ2-1, with 8 positions matching TRBD2. Germline lookup yields CDR1 LGHNA and CDR2 YSLEER. CDR3 size: 17 residues. The junction had 9 bases not matched to a gene; V was cut back by 1 base and J by 4 bases.

V gene TRBV2 combines with J gene TRBJ2-3; TRBD1 matches 7 bases. Trimming at V came to 2 bases and at J to 2 bases, leaving 4 bases not matched to a gene. The CDR3 spans 15 residues. The germline gives CDR1 SNHLY, CDR2 FYNNEI. CDR3 nucleotide sequence: TGTGCCAGCAGTGAAAGGGGGCCAGACACAGATACGCAGTATTTT. This codes for CASSERGPDTDTQYF.

This clonotype has ten or more counts. V usage is TRBV7-9 and J usage is TRBJ2-2, with D possibly matching TRBD1 (6 bases). The V gene lost 5 bases and the J gene lost 1 base, with 8 bases spanning the gap. The CDR3 extends over 14 amino acids. CDR1 is SEHNR and CDR2 is FQNEAQ in the germline V gene (reference sequence). CDR3 loop: CASSPGQNTGELFF. DNA for the CDR3: TGTGCCAGCAGCCCGGGACAGAACACCGGGGAGCTGTTTTTT. The complete variable domain, with remaining parts taken from reference TRBV7-9 and TRBJ2-2, reads DTGVSQNPRHKITKRGQNVTFRCDPISEHNRLYWYRQTLGQGPEFLTYFQNEAQLEKSRLLSDRFSAERPKGSFSTLEIQRTEQGDSAMYLCASSPGQNTGELFFGEGSRLTVL.

The chain employs TRBV4-2 and TRBJ2-7; perhaps TRBD2 as D (7 bases). Germline V CDR1 and CDR2: LGHNA, YNFKEQ. This CDR3 has 15 amino acids. Between the trimmed V and J ends, which lost 1 base and 7 bases, there was a span of 17 bases. The CDR3 is CASSQGAGGPREQYF. The CDR3 DNA reads TGTGCCAGCAGCCAAGGGGCCGGGGGGCCGAGGGAGCAGTACTTC.